Shown below are 28 T cell receptor beta chains from a single sample sequenced in a study of blood T cell repertoires in COVID-19. Generated by immunoSEQ multiplex PCR, the TCRdb table keeps only in-frame clones and is missing some. Here the sample spans some 300,000 clones, over 85% being singletons. Sequenced material: PBMCs or T cells enriched from blood (not recorded which). All receptors derive from a woman under 40 who had recovered from COVID-19.

V and J are TRBV18 and TRBJ2-7, with 10 bases aligning to TRBD1. The trim removed 3 bases at V and 0 bases at J, leaving 11 bases unmatched. CDR3 length: 18 amino acids. Germline CDR1 is KGHSH and CDR2 is LQKENI. The CDR3 spells CASSPMGQGIGGSYEQYF. For the CDR3, the DNA is TGTGCCAGCTCACCGATGGGACAGGGGATCGGGGGCTCCTACGAGCAGTACTTC.

This clone was detected a few times. The CDR3 loop is CASKKREGYEQYF. In DNA form, the CDR3 reads TGTGCCAGTAAAAAGCGGGAGGGCTACGAGCAGTACTTC. This chain joins TRBV5-4 and TRBJ2-7; 10 bases align to TRBD2. Germline V gene data show CDR1 as SGHNT and CDR2 as YYREEE (reference sequence). The J segment lost 3 bases and the V segment lost 8 bases, leaving 5 bases of the junction unmatched. This CDR3 has 13 residues.

This clone was detected once. The chain carries TRBV30 and TRBJ2-2; TRBD1 matches at 8 bases. The V and J ends lost 0 bases and 4 bases, in that order; junction bases with no gene match: 4. Germline values: CDR1 GTSNPN, CDR2 SVGIG (reference sequence). CDR3 size: 15 residues. The CDR3: CAWSVTGVGTGELFF. The CDR3 DNA sequence: TGTGCCTGGAGTGTGACAGGGGTTGGCACCGGGGAGCTGTTTTTT.

This rearrangement joins TRBV5-1 to TRBJ2-7; 10 bases line up with TRBD1. V lost 2 bases to trimming and J lost 0 bases; unmatched junction nucleotides: 11. The CDR3 covers 18 residues. Germline V gene sequence: CDR1 SGHRS, CDR2 YFSETQ. CDR3 loop: CASSFRPGTGDNSYEQYF. CDR3 bases: TGCGCCAGCAGCTTTCGTCCCGGGACAGGGGATAACTCCTACGAGCAGTACTTC.

This clone appeared a single time. The chain links TRBV11-2 to TRBJ2-2, with 9 nucleotides matching TRBD1. V was clipped by 5 bases and J by 4 bases; unmatched bases: 8. The CDR3 spans 16 residues. Per germline, CDR1 SGHAT and CDR2 FQNNGV. Here the CDR3 reads CASSRGQGPVTGELFF. The CDR3 nucleotides are TGTGCCAGCAGCCGCGGACAGGGGCCGGTCACCGGGGAGCTGTTTTTT.

This chain uses TRBV10-3 with TRBJ2-1; 9 nucleotides agree with TRBD1. V lost 6 bases, J lost 6 bases, and 9 bases stayed unmatched. The CDR3 extends over 15 amino acids. Germline V gives CDR1 ENHRY, CDR2 SYGVKD. The CDR3 DNA follows: TGTGCCATCAGCACGGGGACAGGGCCATCCAATGAGCAGTTCTTC. As protein: CAISTGTGPSNEQFF.

The chain joins TRBV7-9 to TRBJ1-2, with no clear D. This CDR3 region has 14 residues. Trimming removed 5 bases from V and 6 bases from J, with 16 bases in between. The germline gives CDR1 SEHNR, CDR2 FQNEAQ (reference sequence). The CDR3 is CASSPPGMFNGYTF. The CDR3 DNA reads as TGTGCCAGCAGCCCCCCTGGCATGTTTAATGGCTACACCTTC.

This chain joins TRBV4-1 and TRBJ1-1; tentatively, D is TRBD1 (6 bases). The V end lost 1 base, the J end lost 6 bases, and 9 bases lay between the germline ends. Germline CDR1 MGHRA, CDR2 YSYEKL. The CDR3 extends over 13 amino acids. The CDR3 sequence: CASSQVQGAEAFF. The CDR3 DNA follows: TGCGCCAGCAGCCAAGTACAGGGAGCTGAAGCTTTCTTT.

The rearrangement uses TRBV7-9 and TRBJ1-3; 9 bases agree with TRBD1. The CDR3 runs 15 residues. The ends lost 1 base at V and 2 bases at J; junction bases unmatched: 0. Germline CDR1 is SEHNR and CDR2 is FQNEAQ (reference sequence). The CDR3 loop reads CASSLGQGAGNTIYF. CDR3 DNA sequence: TGTGCCAGCAGCTTAGGACAGGGGGCTGGAAACACCATATATTTT.

The rearrangement links TRBV2 to TRBJ2-7; unclear D gene. CDR3 size: 11 residues. V lost 3 bases, J lost 6 bases, and 6 bases lay in between. CDR1 and CDR2 from the germline V gene are SNHLY and FYNNEI. CDR3 nucleotides: TGTGCCAGCAGTGACGTCGGCGAGCAGTACTTC. Translating gives CASSDVGEQYF.

The chain recombines TRBV5-1 with TRBJ1-1; D call uncertain. V lost 0 bases to trimming and J lost 3 bases, with 9 bases between them. CDR3 length: 14 amino acids. Germline values: CDR1 SGHRS, CDR2 YFSETQ. DNA for the CDR3: TGCGCCAGCAGCTTGGTGGGTGAGGACACTGAAGCTTTCTTT. This sequence encodes CASSLVGEDTEAFF.

The chain is built from TRBV19 and TRBJ2-4, with 7 nucleotides matching TRBD2. Trimming removed 2 bases from V and 1 base from J; junction bases left unmatched: 11. This CDR3 comprises 18 residues. Germline V gene data show CDR1 as LNHDA and CDR2 as SQIVND (reference sequence). The CDR3: CASSINRGSSLAKNIQYF. The CDR3 nucleotides are TGTGCCAGTAGTATAAACCGCGGGAGTTCCCTGGCCAAAAACATTCAGTACTTC.

The gene calls are TRBV3-1 (or the pseudogene TRBV3-2) and TRBJ1-5; no reliable D call. The CDR3 sequence is 13 residues long. Germline CDR1 reads LGHDT; CDR2 reads YNNKEL (reference sequence). Trimming removed 4 bases from V and 0 bases from J, with 4 bases in between. The chain's CDR3 is CASSLYSNQPQHF. The CDR3 coding sequence is TGTGCCAGCAGCCTATATAGCAATCAGCCCCAGCATTTT.

The chain is built from TRBV19 and TRBJ1-3; tentative D call: TRBD1 (6 bases). V lost 4 bases and J lost 0, with 13 bases in between. Germline V lookup: CDR1 LNHDA, CDR2 SQIVND (reference sequence). CDR3 length equals 16 residues. CDR3 nucleotides: TGTGCCAGTAGTACCTACACAGGGTTCTCTGGAAACACCATATATTTT. The encoded protein is CASSTYTGFSGNTIYF.

V and J are TRBV7-9 and TRBJ2-1; no firm D call. Per germline, CDR1 SEHNR and CDR2 FQNEAQ (reference sequence). The CDR3 has 13 amino acids. V was trimmed by 2 bases and J by 9 bases, leaving 11 bases between them. The CDR3 DNA follows: TGTGCCAGCAGCTTAATTGGATGGAGTGAGCAGTTCTTC. Translated, it gives CASSLIGWSEQFF.

The rearrangement joins TRBV5-3 to TRBJ1-4; no definite D call. TRBV5-3 belongs to the ORF category, with a function that is uncertain. The V gene lost 4 bases and the J gene lost 7 bases, with 20 bases spanning the gap. The CDR3 is 16 residues long. CDR3: CARSERRWSQLEKLFF. In DNA form, the CDR3 reads TGTGCCAGAAGCGAAAGAAGGTGGTCACAGCTTGAAAAACTGTTTTTT.

The chain carries TRBV2 and TRBJ1-1; 7 bases are shared with TRBD1. The CDR3 contains 14 residues. With 6 bases clipped from V and 1 base from J, the junction kept 5 bases outside the gene matches. Germline CDR1 and CDR2: SNHLY and FYNNEI. The DNA for the CDR3 is TGTGCCAGCAGCCGAGGGGGCCCGAACACTGAAGCTTTCTTT. Protein product: CASSRGGPNTEAFF.

J is TRBJ2-2 and V is TRBV28; D is perhaps TRBD2 (7 bases). V dropped 6 bases and J dropped 4 bases, with 21 bases sitting between them. Germline-derived CDR1 and CDR2 are MDHEN and SYDVKM. The CDR3 contains 17 residues. CDR3 bases: TGTGCCAGCAGCTCGGCTGGGGAGGGGGTCGCCACCGGGGAGCTGTTTTTT. It specifies CASSSAGEGVATGELFF.

The chain recombines TRBV27 with TRBJ2-1; 10 nucleotides match TRBD1. Germline V CDR1 and CDR2: MNHEY, SMNVEV (reference sequence). This CDR3 is built from 14 residues. With V trimmed by 8 bases and J by 7 bases, 8 bases remained unmatched. The CDR3 nucleotides are TGTGCCAGCGGGGACAGGGGAGCGCTGAATGAGCAGTTCTTC. Translated, it gives CASGDRGALNEQFF.

The genes are TRBV7-6 and TRBJ2-3; TRBD2 aligns across 7 bases. V was pared by 0 bases and J by 0 bases, with 6 bases of the junction left unmatched. The V gene's germline CDR1 is SGHVS and CDR2 FNYEAQ. This CDR3 region has 17 residues. CDR3 sequence reads: CASSLAGVSGSTDTQYF. The DNA of the CDR3 is TGTGCCAGCAGCTTAGCGGGAGTTAGCGGGAGCACAGATACGCAGTATTTT.

The chain uses TRBV5-1 and TRBJ2-7, with D perhaps TRBD2 (5 bases). CDR3 length: 16 residues. The V end lost 0 bases, the J end lost 2 bases, and 15 bases lay between the germline ends. Germline V gives CDR1 SGHRS, CDR2 YFSETQ. For the CDR3, the DNA is TGCGCCAGCAGCTTGGGCGGGCGATCCTTTCCCTACGAGCAGTACTTC. Translated, it gives CASSLGGRSFPYEQYF.

The chain combines TRBV20-1 with TRBJ2-2, with TRBD2 matching over 11 bases. Trimming took 3 bases from V and 2 from J; bases not matched to a gene: 5. The CDR3 has 16 amino acids. Germline values: CDR1 DFQATT, CDR2 SNEGSKA (reference sequence). The CDR3 sequence is CSASTSGRSNTGELFF. The CDR3 region has the DNA TGCAGTGCTAGTACTAGCGGGAGATCCAACACCGGGGAGCTGTTTTTT.

The rearrangement joins TRBV10-3 to TRBJ2-2; 14 bases are shared with TRBD2. Germline lookup yields CDR1 ENHRY and CDR2 SYGVKD. The CDR3 is 16 amino acids. With V trimmed by 8 bases and J by 4 bases, 6 bases remained unmatched. This chain's CDR3 is CAIGGLAGAVTGELFF. The CDR3 DNA sequence: TGTGCCATCGGGGGACTAGCGGGAGCCGTCACCGGGGAGCTGTTTTTT.

The CDR3 DNA reads TGTGCCAGTAGTTTCAGTGGCTCTGGAAACACCATATATTTT. Residues: CASSFSGSGNTIYF. The V and J genes are TRBV19 and TRBJ1-3; D is unclear. Per the germline V gene, CDR1 is LNHDA and CDR2 is SQIVND (reference sequence). With 5 bases removed from V and 0 bases from J, the gap between germline ends came to 8 bases. This CDR3 is built from 14 residues. The full variable domain, its missing parts supplied by reference TRBV19 and TRBJ1-3, is DGGITQSPKYLFRKEGQNVTLSCEQNLNHDAMYWYRQDPGQGLRLIYYSQIVNDFQKGDIAEGYSVSREKKESFPLTVTSAQKNPTAFYLCASSFSGSGNTIYFGEGSWLTVV.

CDR3 sequence: CASSLAGAGGTDTQYF. The DNA for the CDR3 is TGTGCCAGCAGCCTCGCGGGAGCGGGGGGCACAGATACGCAGTATTTT. The chain recombines TRBV11-3 with TRBJ2-3, with TRBD2 matching over 8 bases. From germline, CDR1 is SGHNT and CDR2 YENEEA. The ends lost 5 bases at V and 1 base at J; junction bases unmatched: 8. The CDR3 extends over 16 amino acids. The entire variable domain, with the rest obtained from reference TRBV11-3 and TRBJ2-3, is as follows: EAGVVQSPRYKIIEKKQPVAFWCNPISGHNTLYWYLQNLGQGPELLIRYENEEAVDDSQLPKDRFSAERLKGVDSTLKIQPAELGDSAVYLCASSLAGAGGTDTQYFGPGTRLTVL.

The CDR3 loop reads CASSPNRAGYEQYF. The CDR3 bases are TGTGCCAGCTCACCTAACAGGGCGGGCTACGAGCAGTACTTC. The chain links TRBV18 to TRBJ2-7; tentatively, D is TRBD1 (6 bases). Germline CDR1 and CDR2: KGHSH and LQKENI. CDR3 size: 14 residues. Trimming pared 3 bases from V and 3 bases from J, leaving 12 bases between.

The chain has TRBV27 and TRBJ1-1; D unclear. Germline CDR1 is MNHEY and CDR2 is SMNVEV (reference sequence). Trimming took off 0 bases at V and 8 bases at J, with 10 bases between the two ends. The CDR3 runs 13 residues. CDR3 loop: CASSLSAAIEAFF. The CDR3 nucleotides are TGTGCCAGCAGTTTATCGGCGGCGATCGAAGCTTTCTTT.

This chain connects TRBV7-6 to TRBJ2-7; tentative D call: TRBD2 (5 bases). V was trimmed by 3 bases and J by 7 bases, leaving 16 bases between them. Looked up from germline, CDR1 is SGHVS and CDR2 is FNYEAQ. This CDR3 has 14 residues. CDR3 coding DNA: TGTGCCAGCAGCTTTCGACCCCGCTCGGGGGAGCAGTACTTC. The encoded protein is CASSFRPRSGEQYF.